This T cell receptor (beta chain) comes out of a study of neoadjuvant anti-PD-1 for oral cavity cancer. Sequencing was performed with immunoSEQ multiplex PCR; in TCRdb, only in-frame clones are kept and a portion is missing. The data hold some 9,400 clones, with 64% observed a single time. Deletions cut 0 bases from V and 0 bases from J, with 7 bases between. This CDR3 spans 15 amino acids. Per the germline V gene, CDR1 is SGDLS and CDR2 is YYNGEE. Time point reported: after neoadjuvant nivolumab, at surgical resection. Sequences were derived from PBMCs, sampled after nivolumab (anti-PD-1) treatment. The chain carries TRBV9 and TRBJ1-3; the D is unclear. This clonotype was obtained from a person aged 40 to 85 with oral cavity squamous cell carcinoma. The CDR3 spells CASSVEQNSGNTIYF. CDR3 coding DNA: TGTGCCAGCAGCGTAGAACAGAACTCTGGAAACACCATATATTTT.